The next 9 T cell receptor beta chains were all read from a single sample in a study. A single record per CDR3 protein comes from TCRdb applying MiXCR to the RT-PCR reads. This sample has fewer than 800,000 distinct CDR3 sequences; 14% occur once, and the top ten carry just over 3.5%. The sequenced sample was memory CD4+ T cells from blood. All receptors derive from a female donor in good health, serving as a healthy control.

The chain combines TRBV21-1 with TRBJ1-1; the table's D call of TRBD1 was not tested on the DNA. TRBV21-1 counts as a pseudogene. The CDR3 is made up of 17 amino acids. The CDR3 bases are TGTGCCAGCAGCAAACCGCTTGGGGAGGCGCCGAACACTGAAGCTTTCTTT. Translation: CASSKPLGEAPNTEAFF.

This CDR3 reads CASSPPGFGANVLTF. CDR3 sequence (DNA): TGTGCCAGCAGCCCCCCTGGGTTTGGGGCCAACGTCCTGACTTTC. V is TRBV11-2 and J is TRBJ2-6; D gene unclear. The CDR3 covers 15 residues. Germline CDR1 reads SGHAT; CDR2 reads FQNNGV. V dropped 5 bases and J dropped 3 bases, with 11 bases sitting between them.

The chain has TRBV5-1 and TRBJ2-7, with TRBD1 identical over 7 bases. From germline, CDR1 is SGHRS and CDR2 YFSETQ. V dropped 5 bases and J dropped 3; count of bases not matched to a gene: 8. CDR3 size: 14 residues. The CDR3 protein is CASRSGTEVYEQYF. CDR3 nucleotide sequence: TGCGCCAGCAGGTCCGGGACAGAAGTCTACGAGCAGTACTTC.

This clonotype was seen many times. V gene TRBV20-1 combines with J gene TRBJ1-2; 7 nucleotides align to TRBD1. The CDR3 extends over 13 amino acids. V trimming: 2 bases; J trimming: 6 bases; junction bases outside the gene matches: 6. CDR1 is DFQATT and CDR2 is SNEGSKA in the germline V gene (reference sequence). The CDR3 protein is CSARSGGDHGYTF. CDR3 nucleotide sequence: TGCAGTGCTAGATCAGGGGGGGACCATGGCTACACCTTC.

This clonotype came up a few times. The rearrangement links TRBV9 to TRBJ1-4; TRBD1 matches 12 bases. Germline loops: CDR1 SGDLS, CDR2 YYNGEE. The CDR3 is made up of 17 amino acids. The V segment lost 3 bases and the J segment 10 bases; nucleotides outside the gene matches: 13. CDR3 sequence (DNA): TGTGCCAGCAGCGGGGGAGTGGGACAGGGGGCAAACGGAAAACTGTTTTTT. Residues: CASSGGVGQGANGKLFF.

This clonotype was detected ten times or more. The chain has TRBV7-2 and TRBJ2-7, with TRBD2 matching over 13 bases. The V gene's germline CDR1 is SGHTA and CDR2 FQGNSA. The junction had 2 bases not matched to a gene; V was cut back by 5 bases and J by 1 base. This CDR3 is 15 amino acids long. As DNA, the CDR3 is TGTGCCAGCAGCCGGGGACTAGCGGGATCCTACGAGCAGTACTTC. Residues: CASSRGLAGSYEQYF.

V and J are TRBV10-1 and TRBJ2-3, with D unclear. This CDR3 has 10 amino acids. V lost 7 bases and J lost 8, with 7 bases in between. Germline loops: CDR1 WNHNN, CDR2 SYGVQD (reference sequence). DNA of the CDR3: TGCGCCAGCACCCGACGTACGCAGTATTTT. Protein product: CASTRRTQYF.

This clonotype has just a few counts. The gene calls are TRBV7-2 and TRBJ1-1; no reliable D call. Germline CDR1 is SGHTA and CDR2 is FQGNSA. The CDR3 totals 14 residues. Between the trimmed V and J ends, which lost 6 bases and 2 bases, there was a span of 13 bases. The DNA of the CDR3 is TGTGCCAGCAGTCCTGGATCCCGTAACACTGAAGCTTTCTTT. Protein product: CASSPGSRNTEAFF.

The sample holds many counts of this clonotype. The chain has TRBV29-1 and TRBJ2-3; a possible D gene is TRBD2 (6 bases). Germline values: CDR1 SQVTM, CDR2 ANQGSEA. Trimming pared 3 bases from V and 2 bases from J, leaving 12 bases between. The CDR3 sequence is 14 residues long. The CDR3 nucleotides read TGCAGCGTTGACACGGGGGACCACACAGATACGCAGTATTTT. This translates into CSVDTGDHTDTQYF.